This entry lists 19 T cell receptor beta chains sequenced from one sample in a study of blood T cell repertoires in COVID-19. Sequencing was performed with immunoSEQ multiplex PCR; in TCRdb, only in-frame clones are kept and a portion is missing. Of 50,000 to 80,000 clones in the sample, about three quarters were seen once. The sequenced sample was peripheral blood. These receptor sequences come from a human donor in a cohort sampled during active COVID-19.

The CDR3 DNA is TGTGCCACCAGTGTTGGGCCGGGACAGGGCACAGATACGCAGTATTTT. As protein: CATSVGPGQGTDTQYF. V usage is TRBV24-1 and J usage is TRBJ2-3; 8 bases fit TRBD1. Germline values: CDR1 KGHDR, CDR2 SFDVKD. The CDR3 is 16 amino acids. With V trimmed by 5 bases and J by 1 base, 7 bases remained unmatched.

This clone was counted between two and nine times. V usage is TRBV9 and J usage is TRBJ2-7; a possible D gene is TRBD1 (5 bases). Germline assignment: CDR1 SGDLS and CDR2 YYNGEE. This CDR3 is 15 amino acids long. Between the trimmed V and J ends, which lost 2 bases and 6 bases, there was a span of 18 bases. CDR3 protein: CASSVLSPPQGEQYF. DNA of the CDR3: TGTGCCAGCAGCGTGCTTAGCCCGCCCCAGGGCGAGCAGTACTTC.

In this sample, this clone turned up a few times. This chain links TRBV18 with TRBJ2-1; D possibly corresponds to TRBD2 (6 bases). This CDR3 is 14 amino acids long. Germline V gives CDR1 KGHSH, CDR2 LQKENI. Trimming took off 2 bases at V and 8 bases at J, with 13 bases between the two ends. In DNA, the CDR3 is TGTGCCAGCTCACCAGGTGGCGGGGTGCATGAGCAGTTCTTC. Its protein product is CASSPGGGVHEQFF.

This clone showed up just a few times. At one end the junction does not follow the germline gene, possibly because of a read error. J is TRBJ2-1 and V is TRBV6-5; D is possibly TRBD1 (6 bases). In germline, CDR1 is MNHEY, CDR2 SVGAGI. This CDR3 is built from 15 residues. In nucleotides, the CDR3 is TGTGCCAGCAGTCCCCCCGGGACACCATACAGTGAGCAGTTCTTC. Translated: CASSPPGTPYSEQFF.

The table lists this clone with a few counts. This sequence joins TRBV6-1 and TRBJ1-1; no reliable D call. Trimming pared 0 bases from V and 11 bases from J, leaving 22 bases between. This CDR3 contains 16 residues. Germline CDR1 MNHNS, CDR2 SASEGT. The CDR3 bases are TGTGCCAGCAGTGAAGCGCTTTCGGGGATCGGGCTTTGGGCTTTCTTT. This encodes CASSEALSGIGLWAFF.

This chain joins TRBV9 and TRBJ2-3; 9 bases agree with TRBD2. Germline values: CDR1 SGDLS, CDR2 YYNGEE. J was trimmed by 4 bases and V by 4 bases; bases with no gene match: 16. The CDR3 contains 18 residues. The CDR3 nucleotides read TGTGCCAGCAGCCCGAGAACGGGGCTAGCGGGGCCCGCAGATACGCAGTATTTT. Encoded protein: CASSPRTGLAGPADTQYF.

DNA of the CDR3: TGTGCCAGCAGCTTAGTTGGGTCAGGTCTTGGCGGGGAGCTGTTTTTT. This codes for CASSLVGSGLGGELFF. The J gene is TRBJ2-2, the V gene TRBV7-2; D is ambiguous. Germline CDR1 SGHTA, CDR2 FQGNSA. Deletions cut 1 base from V and 7 bases from J, with 16 bases between. This CDR3 contains 16 residues.

The chain links TRBV7-8 to TRBJ2-5, with 8 bases that match TRBD1. The CDR3 covers 14 residues. V lost 5 bases and J lost 5; bases outside the gene matches: 7. Germline V lookup: CDR1 SGHVS, CDR2 FQNEAQ. The CDR3: CASSKRTGMETQYF. CDR3 nucleotides: TGTGCCAGCAGCAAGAGGACAGGGATGGAGACCCAGTACTTC.

The V gene is TRBV10-3, the J gene TRBJ1-5, with D perhaps matching TRBD1 (6 bases). The CDR3 runs to 14 residues. CDR1 and CDR2 (germline): ENHRY, SYGVKD. The V end was cut by 3 bases, the J end by 7 bases, with 13 bases between. The CDR3 protein is CAISDSGGAQPQHF. CDR3 coding DNA: TGTGCCATCAGTGATTCGGGGGGCGCGCAGCCCCAGCATTTT.

The gene calls are TRBV7-3 and TRBJ2-2; a weak D match, TRBD1 (6 bases). The ends were cut back, 5 bases at V and 5 bases at J, with 12 bases in the middle. The CDR3 has 14 residues. In germline, CDR1 is SGHTA, CDR2 FQGTGA. The CDR3 DNA follows: TGTGCCAGCAGCCCCCGGACAGCGACCGGGGAGCTGTTTTTT. This encodes CASSPRTATGELFF.

V gene TRBV27 combines with J gene TRBJ2-2; TRBD2 matches 7 bases. The J segment lost 0 bases and the V segment lost 8 bases, leaving 6 bases of the junction unmatched. Germline V gives CDR1 MNHEY, CDR2 SMNVEV (reference sequence). The CDR3 contains 15 residues. In nucleotides, the CDR3 is TGTGCCAGCTTCGGGGGGAACGCGAACACCGGGGAGCTGTTTTTT. It is translated as CASFGGNANTGELFF.

The chain recombines TRBV12-3 or TRBV12-4 with TRBJ2-7; TRBD1 matches at 7 bases. V dropped 6 bases and J dropped 6; count of bases not matched to a gene: 2. The CDR3 loop spans 11 amino acids. In DNA form, the CDR3 reads TGTGCCAGCAGCAGGACAGGCGAGCAGTACTTC. Amino acid sequence: CASSRTGEQYF.

The genes are TRBV7-9 and TRBJ2-3; no reliable D call. The CDR3 spans 15 residues. From germline, CDR1 is SEHNR and CDR2 FQNEAQ (reference sequence). Trimming pared 5 bases from V and 2 bases from J, leaving 14 bases between. The CDR3 region is CASSPTDDITDTQYF. The CDR3 DNA is TGTGCCAGCAGCCCGACCGACGACATCACAGATACGCAGTATTTT.

This clone was counted a few times. The rearrangement joins TRBV3-1 (or the pseudogene TRBV3-2) to TRBJ2-5; the match to TRBD1 covers 8 bases. Trimming removed 4 bases from V and 1 base from J; junction bases left unmatched: 11. The CDR3 runs 17 residues. Germline V lookup: CDR1 LGHDT, CDR2 YNNKEL (reference sequence). The CDR3 bases are TGTGCCAGCAGCCCCAGGGGGCCCAACCTCCCCCAAGAGACCCAGTACTTC. The encoded protein is CASSPRGPNLPQETQYF.

V gene TRBV5-1 combines with J gene TRBJ1-2; 8 nucleotides line up with TRBD1. This CDR3 is 15 amino acids long. CDR1 is SGHRS and CDR2 is YFSETQ in the germline V gene. The V gene end was trimmed by 4 bases and the J gene end by 5 bases; junction bases not matched to a gene: 10. The CDR3 reads CASSTGQGSRYGYTF. The CDR3 DNA reads TGCGCCAGCAGCACTGGACAGGGATCGAGGTATGGCTACACCTTC.

The chain couples TRBV3-1 (or the pseudogene TRBV3-2) to TRBJ2-5, with TRBD2 identical over 9 bases. V lost 1 base to trimming and J lost 4 bases; unmatched junction nucleotides: 7. Germline V gives CDR1 LGHDT, CDR2 YNNKEL (reference sequence). The CDR3 loop spans 16 amino acids. CDR3 residues: CASSQGAGGRIETQYF. CDR3 sequence (DNA): TGTGCCAGCAGCCAAGGGGCGGGGGGGCGAATAGAGACCCAGTACTTC.

The chain links TRBV7-9 to TRBJ2-7; 7 bases line up with TRBD2. Germline V CDR1 and CDR2: SEHNR, FQNEAQ (reference sequence). The CDR3 covers 13 residues. V lost 5 bases and J lost 3; bases outside the gene matches: 4. The CDR3 nucleotides are TGTGCCAGCAGCCGCTGGGAGGGCTACGAGCAGTACTTC. This encodes CASSRWEGYEQYF.

This sequence joins TRBV13 and TRBJ2-3, with D perhaps matching TRBD2 (6 bases). The CDR3 loop spans 16 amino acids. The V gene's germline CDR1 is PRHDT and CDR2 FYEKMQ (reference sequence). Trimming removed 3 bases at V and 0 bases at J, with 13 bases between. CDR3 coding DNA: TGTGCCAGCAGCTTTGGTACTAGCCTTAGCACAGATACGCAGTATTTT. Translation: CASSFGTSLSTDTQYF.

This clone was picked up a small number of times. The J gene is TRBJ1-1, the V gene TRBV3-1 (or the pseudogene TRBV3-2), with D possibly being TRBD1 (5 bases). Looked up from germline, CDR1 is LGHDT and CDR2 is YNNKEL (reference sequence). The ends were cut back, 4 bases at V and 1 base at J, with 7 bases in the middle. CDR3 length: 13 residues. The CDR3 here is CASSPTGNTEAFF. The CDR3 DNA reads as TGTGCCAGCAGCCCAACAGGGAACACTGAAGCTTTCTTT.